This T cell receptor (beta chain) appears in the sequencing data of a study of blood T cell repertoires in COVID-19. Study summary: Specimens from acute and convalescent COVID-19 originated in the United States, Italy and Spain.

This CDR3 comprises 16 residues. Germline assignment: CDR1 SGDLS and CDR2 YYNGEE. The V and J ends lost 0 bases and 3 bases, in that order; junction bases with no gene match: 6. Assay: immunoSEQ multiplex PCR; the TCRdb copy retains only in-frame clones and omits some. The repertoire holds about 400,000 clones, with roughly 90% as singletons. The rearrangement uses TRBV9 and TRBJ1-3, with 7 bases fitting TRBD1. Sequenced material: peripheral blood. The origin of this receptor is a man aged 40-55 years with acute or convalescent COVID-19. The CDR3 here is CASSVESGTVGNTIYF. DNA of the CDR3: TGTGCCAGCAGCGTAGAAAGTGGGACAGTTGGAAACACCATATATTTT.